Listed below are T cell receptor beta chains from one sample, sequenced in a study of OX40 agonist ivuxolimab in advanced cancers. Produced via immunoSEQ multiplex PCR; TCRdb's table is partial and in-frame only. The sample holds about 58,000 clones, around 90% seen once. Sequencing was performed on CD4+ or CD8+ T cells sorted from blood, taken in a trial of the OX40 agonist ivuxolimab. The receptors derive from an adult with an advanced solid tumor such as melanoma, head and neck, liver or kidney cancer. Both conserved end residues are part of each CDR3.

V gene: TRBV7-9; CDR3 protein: CASSNRGTNIQYF
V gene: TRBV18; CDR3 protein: CASSPFTLTGGNTEAFF
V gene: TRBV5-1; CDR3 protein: CASSLGRDTDTQYF
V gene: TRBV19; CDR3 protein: CASSMGEGRVVHF
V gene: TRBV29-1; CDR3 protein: CSVVVTGGSGYTF
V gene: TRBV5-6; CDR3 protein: CASSLFPGTSSGANVLTF
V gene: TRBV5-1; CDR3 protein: CASSPMTFSYEQYF
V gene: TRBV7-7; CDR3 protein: CASSAPPGSHNQPQHF
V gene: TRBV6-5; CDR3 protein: CASSYRGQSSGNTIYF
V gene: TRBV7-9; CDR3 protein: CASSLRSVGGTYEQYF
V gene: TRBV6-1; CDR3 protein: CASSEPRVSEQYF
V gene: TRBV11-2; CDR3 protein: CASSLAGYTEAFF
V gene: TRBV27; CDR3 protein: CASSSRTGVHYGYTF
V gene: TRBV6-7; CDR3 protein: CASSLKREWHTGELFF
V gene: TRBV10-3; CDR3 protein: CAISESRTGSGTEAFF
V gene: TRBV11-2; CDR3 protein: CASSFSDHYNEQFF
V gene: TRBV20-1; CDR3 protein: CSAAQGAGYTF
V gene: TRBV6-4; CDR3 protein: CASSVDMNTGELFF
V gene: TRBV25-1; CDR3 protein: CASRGAGLGDSSYNEQFF
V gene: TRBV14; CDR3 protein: CASSLFAFTSTDTQYF
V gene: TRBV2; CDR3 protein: CASIGLAGVTDTQYF
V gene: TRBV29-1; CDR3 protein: CSVDLLAGGSYEQYF
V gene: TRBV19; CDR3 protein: CASNGVGSNQPQHF
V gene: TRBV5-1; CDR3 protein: CASSPGGVGQPQHF
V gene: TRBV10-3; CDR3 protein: CAISEQGAEKLFF
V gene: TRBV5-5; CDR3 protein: CASSSTEKTYNEQFF
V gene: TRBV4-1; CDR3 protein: CASSQDGVVGVRNAFF
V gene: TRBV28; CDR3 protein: CASNPGDRAGNTIYF
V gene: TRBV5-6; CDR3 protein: CASSPPNGDGEAFF
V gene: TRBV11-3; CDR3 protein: CASSQQGVSDTQYF
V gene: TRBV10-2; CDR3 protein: CASSEGTGQAFF
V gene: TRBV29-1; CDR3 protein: CSVGLSVNAGELFF
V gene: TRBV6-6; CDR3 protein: CATVSRSSTDTQYF
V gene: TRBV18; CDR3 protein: CASSPLSGQTSVAF
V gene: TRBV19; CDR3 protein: CASSMNGGGSSYEQYF
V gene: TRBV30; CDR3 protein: CAWSVQGSNQPQHF
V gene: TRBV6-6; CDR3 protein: CASSRLAGGSGEQFF
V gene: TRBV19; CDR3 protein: CASSPRIYGYTF
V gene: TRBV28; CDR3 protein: CASSPRDRGTDTQYF
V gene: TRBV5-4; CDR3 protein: CASSFGASGPSSYNEQFF
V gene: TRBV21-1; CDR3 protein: CASSKSETQGRAYEQYF
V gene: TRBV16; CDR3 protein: CASSQVGQVHQPQHF
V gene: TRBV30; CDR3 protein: CAWSVHLAGPETQYF
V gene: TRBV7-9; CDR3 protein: CASSLAGGPGYEQFF
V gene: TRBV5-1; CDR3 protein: CASSSIVSAQGRLSPLHF
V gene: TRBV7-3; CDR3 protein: CASSARTSRRSDEQFF
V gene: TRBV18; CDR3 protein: CASSALDSSTDTQYF
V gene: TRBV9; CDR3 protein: CASSVDGTREGLGRGQFF
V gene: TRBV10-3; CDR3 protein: CAISERAVDTGELFF
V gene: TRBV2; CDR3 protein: CASSERTSGRRDEQYF
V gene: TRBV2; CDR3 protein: CASGSSDGYTEAFF
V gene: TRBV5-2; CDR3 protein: CASSRDRDRGYTF
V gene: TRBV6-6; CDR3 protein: CASSGEGIAQHF
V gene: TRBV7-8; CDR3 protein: CASSREYGTGYNEQFF
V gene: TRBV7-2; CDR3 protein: CASSRGRWDYEQYF